This T cell receptor (beta chain) appears in the sequencing data of a study of cytomegalovirus exposure and HLA in healthy donors. Broader study findings: Later analysis suggested most CMV-associated TCR beta chains were HLA-restricted. When analyzed later, a missense DCLRE1C variant was found to be linked to TCR beta V- and J-gene trimming. Both high specificity and high sensitivity reportedly marked the classifier's diagnosis of cytomegalovirus status.

As to this clone: The antigen is unknown.

Healthy donors of bone marrow made up the group. J was trimmed by 2 bases and V by 4 bases; bases with no gene match: 12. The germline V gene has CDR1 LNHDA and CDR2 SQIVND (reference sequence). CDR3 length: 18 amino acids. With 60 Vbeta and 13 Jbeta primers, the PCR was carried out. This table comes from immunoSEQ multiplex PCR, and its TCRdb copy is limited to in-frame clones, with some not included. The profile covers roughly 150,000 clones, with 75% to 90% appearing a single time and 1% taken by the ten largest. The TCR was taken from a boy between 2 and 10 years old in good health and CMV-seronegative. The chain combines TRBV19 with TRBJ2-3, with 10 positions matching TRBD2. Sequenced material: PBMCs. In DNA, the CDR3 is TGTGCCAGTAGTACTAGCGGGAGAGGTACCATGGCCACAGATACGCAGTATTTT. This sequence encodes CASSTSGRGTMATDTQYF.